The clone carrying this T cell receptor (beta chain) was observed many times. Its specificity is not known. Germline values: CDR1 SGHDT, CDR2 YYEEEE. This CDR3 region has 15 residues. Germline trimming cut 0 bases from V and 2 bases from J; bases unmatched to any gene: 2. This entry belongs to a study of metastatic and nonmetastatic thyroid tumors. Across the whole study: Comparison of repertoires was carried out across blood and tumor or nodule tissue from malignant and benign thyroid patients.

Per the original data handling: A papillary thyroid cancer distant-metastasis classifier was built from CDR3 differences across clinicopathological groups. MiXCR was used by TCRdb to re-call the PCR reads. TCRdb, not the original authors, processed these V and J calls. This table has fewer than 15,000 clones, 25% to 35% appearing once. Study conclusions and caveats: Benign nodules reportedly had significantly lower TCR beta diversity than malignant thyroid tumors in blood and tumor.

Thyroid surgery had not been preceded by any treatment in any patient. The sample was tumor tissue. This chain connects TRBV5-6 to TRBJ1-2, with TRBD1 matching over 9 bases. This receptor was taken from a female donor with papillary thyroid cancer or a benign thyroid nodule (not recorded which). Some clones in this sample may be carry-over from other donors' samples. CDR3 residues: CASSLEGTGNYGYTF. DNA of the CDR3: TGTGCCAGCAGCTTGGAAGGGACAGGGAACTATGGCTACACCTTC.